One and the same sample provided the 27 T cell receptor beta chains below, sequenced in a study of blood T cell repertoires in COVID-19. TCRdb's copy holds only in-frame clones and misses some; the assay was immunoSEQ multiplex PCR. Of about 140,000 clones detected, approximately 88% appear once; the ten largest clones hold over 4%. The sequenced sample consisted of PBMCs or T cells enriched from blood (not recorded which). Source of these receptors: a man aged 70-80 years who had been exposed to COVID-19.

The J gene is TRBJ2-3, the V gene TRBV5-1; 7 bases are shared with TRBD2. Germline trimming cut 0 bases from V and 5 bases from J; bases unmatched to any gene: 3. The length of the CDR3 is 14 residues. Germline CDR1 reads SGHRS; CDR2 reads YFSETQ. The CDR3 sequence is CASSLEGREDTQYF. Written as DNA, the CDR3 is TGCGCCAGCAGCTTGGAAGGGAGGGAAGATACGCAGTATTTT.

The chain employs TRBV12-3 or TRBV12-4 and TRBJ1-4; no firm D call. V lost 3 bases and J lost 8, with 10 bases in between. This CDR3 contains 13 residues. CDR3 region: CASSFSSDEKLFF. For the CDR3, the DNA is TGTGCCAGCAGTTTTAGCAGTGACGAAAAACTGTTTTTT.

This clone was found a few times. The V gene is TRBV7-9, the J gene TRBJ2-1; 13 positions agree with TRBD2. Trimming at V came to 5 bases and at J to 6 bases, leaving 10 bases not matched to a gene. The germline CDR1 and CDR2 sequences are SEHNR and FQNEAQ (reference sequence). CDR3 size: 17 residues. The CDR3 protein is CASSLLVGLAGANEQFF. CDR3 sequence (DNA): TGTGCCAGCAGCCTCTTGGTAGGACTAGCGGGAGCCAATGAGCAGTTCTTC.

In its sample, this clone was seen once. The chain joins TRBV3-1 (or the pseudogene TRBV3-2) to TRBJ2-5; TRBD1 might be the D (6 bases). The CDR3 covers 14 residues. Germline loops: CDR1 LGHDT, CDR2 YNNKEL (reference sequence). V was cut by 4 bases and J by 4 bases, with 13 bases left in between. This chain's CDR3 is CASSPRGVAETQYF. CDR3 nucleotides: TGTGCCAGCAGCCCCAGGGGAGTGGCAGAGACCCAGTACTTC.

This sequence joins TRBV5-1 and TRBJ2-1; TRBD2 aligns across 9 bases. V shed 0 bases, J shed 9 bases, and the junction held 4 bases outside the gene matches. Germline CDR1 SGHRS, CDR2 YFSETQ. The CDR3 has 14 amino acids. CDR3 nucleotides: TGCGCCAGCAGCTTGGCGGCGGGAGGGGGTGAGCAGTTCTTC. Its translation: CASSLAAGGGEQFF.

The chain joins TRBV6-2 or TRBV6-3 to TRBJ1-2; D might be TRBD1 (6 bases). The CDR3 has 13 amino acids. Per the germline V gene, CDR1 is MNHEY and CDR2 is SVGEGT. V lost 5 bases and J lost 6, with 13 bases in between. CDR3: CASSPQGAHGYTF. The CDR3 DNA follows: TGTGCCAGCAGTCCACAGGGCGCCCATGGCTACACCTTC.

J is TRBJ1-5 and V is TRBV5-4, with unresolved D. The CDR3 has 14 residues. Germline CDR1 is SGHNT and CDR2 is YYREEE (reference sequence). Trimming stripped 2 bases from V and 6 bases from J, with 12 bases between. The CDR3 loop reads CASSFEGMGQPQHF. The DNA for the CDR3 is TGTGCCAGCAGCTTCGAGGGAATGGGTCAGCCCCAGCATTTT.

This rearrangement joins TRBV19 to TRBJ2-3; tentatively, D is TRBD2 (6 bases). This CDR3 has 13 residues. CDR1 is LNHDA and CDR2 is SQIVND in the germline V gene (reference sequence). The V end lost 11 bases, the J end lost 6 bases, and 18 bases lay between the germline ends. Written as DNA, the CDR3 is TGTGCCGCAGCCCCCCGGGGGTTGGATACGCAGTATTTT. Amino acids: CAAAPRGLDTQYF. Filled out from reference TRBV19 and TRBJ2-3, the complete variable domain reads DGGITQSPKYLFRKEGQNVTLSCEQNLNHDAMYWYRQDPGQGLRLIYYSQIVNDFQKGDIAEGYSVSREKKESFPLTVTSAQKNPTAFYLCAAAPRGLDTQYFGPGTRLTVL.

The CDR3 sequence: CSALRGSEQYF. The CDR3 bases are TGCAGTGCCCTTAGAGGGTCCGAGCAGTACTTC. J is TRBJ2-7 and V is TRBV20-1, with D tentatively TRBD2 (5 bases). Germline-derived CDR1 and CDR2 are DFQATT and SNEGSKA (reference sequence). V was shortened by 6 bases and J by 6 bases, with 12 bases between the two germline ends. This CDR3 has 11 residues.

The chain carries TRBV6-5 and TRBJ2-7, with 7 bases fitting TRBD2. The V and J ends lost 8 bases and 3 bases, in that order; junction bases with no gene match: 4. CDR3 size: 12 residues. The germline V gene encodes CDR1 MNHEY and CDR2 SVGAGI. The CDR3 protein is CASSAGDYEQYF. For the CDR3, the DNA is TGTGCCAGCTCGGCGGGAGACTACGAGCAGTACTTC.

The CDR3 DNA reads as TGTGCCTGGAACCCGGGACTCCGGAACACTGAAGCTTTCTTT. It translates to CAWNPGLRNTEAFF. This rearrangement joins TRBV30 to TRBJ1-1; D perhaps matches TRBD1 (5 bases). CDR1 GTSNPN and CDR2 SVGIG come from the germline V gene (reference sequence). This CDR3 is 14 amino acids long. Trimming shortened V by 4 bases and J by 1 base, and 13 bases separated the two germline ends.

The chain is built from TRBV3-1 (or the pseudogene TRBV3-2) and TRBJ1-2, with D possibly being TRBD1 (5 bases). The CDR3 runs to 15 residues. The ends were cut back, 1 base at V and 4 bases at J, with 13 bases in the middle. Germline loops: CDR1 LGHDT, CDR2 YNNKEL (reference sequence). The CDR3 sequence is CASSQGKNGGYGYTF. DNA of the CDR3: TGTGCCAGCAGCCAAGGCAAAAACGGGGGCTATGGCTACACCTTC.

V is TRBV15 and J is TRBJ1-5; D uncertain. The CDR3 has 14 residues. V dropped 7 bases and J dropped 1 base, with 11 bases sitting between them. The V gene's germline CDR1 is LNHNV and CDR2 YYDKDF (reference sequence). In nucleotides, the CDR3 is TGTGCCACCACGGGAGGATCGAGCAATCAGCCCCAGCATTTT. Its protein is CATTGGSSNQPQHF.

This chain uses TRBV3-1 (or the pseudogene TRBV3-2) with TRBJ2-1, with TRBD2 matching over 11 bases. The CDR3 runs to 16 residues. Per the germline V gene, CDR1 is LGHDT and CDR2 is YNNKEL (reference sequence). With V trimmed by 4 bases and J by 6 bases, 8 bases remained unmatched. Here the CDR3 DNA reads TGTGCCAGCAGCCCCTTTAGCGGGGGGGCTGGCAATGAGCAGTTCTTC. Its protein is CASSPFSGGAGNEQFF.

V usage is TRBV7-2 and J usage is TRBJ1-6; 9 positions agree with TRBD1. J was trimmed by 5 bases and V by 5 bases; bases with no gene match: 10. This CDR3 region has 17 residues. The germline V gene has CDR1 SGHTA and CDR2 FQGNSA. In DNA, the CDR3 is TGTGCCAGCAGCACCCGAAGGGGACAGGGAAATAATTCACCCCTCCACTTT. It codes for CASSTRRGQGNNSPLHF. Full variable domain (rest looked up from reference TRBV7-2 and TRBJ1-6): GAGVSQSPSNKVTEKGKDVELRCDPISGHTALYWYRQSLGQGLEFLIYFQGNSAPDKSGLPSDRFSAERTGGSVSTLTIQRTQQEDSAVYLCASSTRRGQGNNSPLHFGNGTRLTVT.

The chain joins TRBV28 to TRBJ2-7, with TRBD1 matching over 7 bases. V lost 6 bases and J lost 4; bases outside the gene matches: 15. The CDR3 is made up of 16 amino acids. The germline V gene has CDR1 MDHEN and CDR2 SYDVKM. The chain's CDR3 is CASSQPRQGKKYEQYF. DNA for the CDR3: TGTGCCAGCAGCCAACCACGACAGGGAAAAAAATACGAGCAGTACTTC.

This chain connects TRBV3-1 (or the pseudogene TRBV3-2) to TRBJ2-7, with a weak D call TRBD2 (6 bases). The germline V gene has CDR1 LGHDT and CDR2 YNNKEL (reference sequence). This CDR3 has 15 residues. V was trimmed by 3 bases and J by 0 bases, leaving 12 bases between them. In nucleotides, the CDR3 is TGTGCCAGCAGCCACCGGGAGCGAAGCTCCTACGAGCAGTACTTC. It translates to CASSHRERSSYEQYF.

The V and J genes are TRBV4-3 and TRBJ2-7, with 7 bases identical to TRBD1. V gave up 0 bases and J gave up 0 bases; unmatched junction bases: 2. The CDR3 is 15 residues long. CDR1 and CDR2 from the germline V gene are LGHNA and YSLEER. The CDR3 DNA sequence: TGCGCCAGCAGCCAAGAAGGACAGGTCTCCTACGAGCAGTACTTC. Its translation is CASSQEGQVSYEQYF.

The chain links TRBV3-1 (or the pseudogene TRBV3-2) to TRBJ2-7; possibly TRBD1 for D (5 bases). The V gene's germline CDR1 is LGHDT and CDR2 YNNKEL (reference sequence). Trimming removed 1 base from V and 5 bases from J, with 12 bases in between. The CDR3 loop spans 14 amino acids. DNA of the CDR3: TGTGCCAGCAGCCAAGTGAACAGGTTCCACGAGCAGTACTTC. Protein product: CASSQVNRFHEQYF.

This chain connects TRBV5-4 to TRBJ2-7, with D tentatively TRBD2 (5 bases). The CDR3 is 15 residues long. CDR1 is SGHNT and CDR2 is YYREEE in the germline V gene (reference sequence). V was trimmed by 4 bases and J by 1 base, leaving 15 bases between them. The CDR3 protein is CASSLRAGGSYEQYF. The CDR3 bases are TGTGCCAGCAGCCTGCGCGCGGGTGGGTCCTACGAGCAGTACTTC.

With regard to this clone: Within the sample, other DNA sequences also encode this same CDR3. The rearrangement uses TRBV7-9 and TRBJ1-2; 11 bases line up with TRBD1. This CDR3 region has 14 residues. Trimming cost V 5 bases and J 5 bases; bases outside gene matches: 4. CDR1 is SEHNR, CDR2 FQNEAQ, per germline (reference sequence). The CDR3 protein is CASSTGQGAYGYTF. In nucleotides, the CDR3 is TGTGCCAGCAGCACCGGACAGGGGGCATATGGCTACACCTTC.

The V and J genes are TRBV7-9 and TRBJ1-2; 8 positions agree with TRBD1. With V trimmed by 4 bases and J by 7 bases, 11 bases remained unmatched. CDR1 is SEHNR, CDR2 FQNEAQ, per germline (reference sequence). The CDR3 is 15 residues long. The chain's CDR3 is CASSSTGTGKVGYTF. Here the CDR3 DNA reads TGTGCCAGCAGCTCAACCGGGACAGGAAAGGTTGGCTACACCTTC.

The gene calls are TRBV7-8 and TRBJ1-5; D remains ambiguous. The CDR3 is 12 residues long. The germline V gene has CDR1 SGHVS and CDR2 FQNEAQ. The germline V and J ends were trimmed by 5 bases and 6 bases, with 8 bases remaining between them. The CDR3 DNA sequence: TGTGCCAGCAGCCGGTCGAGTCAGCCCCAGCATTTT. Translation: CASSRSSQPQHF.

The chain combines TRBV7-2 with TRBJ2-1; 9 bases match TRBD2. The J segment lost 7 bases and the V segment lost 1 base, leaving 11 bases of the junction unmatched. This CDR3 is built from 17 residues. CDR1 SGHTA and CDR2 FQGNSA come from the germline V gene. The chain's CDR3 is CASSLGASGTKANEQFF. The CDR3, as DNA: TGTGCCAGCAGCTTAGGGGCTAGCGGGACAAAAGCGAATGAGCAGTTCTTC.

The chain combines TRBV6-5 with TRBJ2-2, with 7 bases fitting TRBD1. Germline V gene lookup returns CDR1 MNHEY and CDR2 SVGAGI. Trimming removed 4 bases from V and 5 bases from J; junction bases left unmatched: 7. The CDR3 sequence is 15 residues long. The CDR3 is CASSSGQVRTGELFF. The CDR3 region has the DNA TGTGCCAGCAGTTCCGGACAGGTCAGGACCGGGGAGCTGTTTTTT.

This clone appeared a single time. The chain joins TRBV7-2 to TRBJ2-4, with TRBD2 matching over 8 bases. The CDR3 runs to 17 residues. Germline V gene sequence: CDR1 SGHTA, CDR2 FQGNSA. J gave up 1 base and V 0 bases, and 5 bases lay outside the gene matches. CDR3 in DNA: TGTGCCAGCAGCTTAGCGCTCGGACTAGCCGCCAAAAACATTCAGTACTTC. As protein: CASSLALGLAAKNIQYF.

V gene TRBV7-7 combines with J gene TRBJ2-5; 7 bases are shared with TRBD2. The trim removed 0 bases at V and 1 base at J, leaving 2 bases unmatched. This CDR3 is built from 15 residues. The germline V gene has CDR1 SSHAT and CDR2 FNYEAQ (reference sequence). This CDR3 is CASSLAGGFQETQYF. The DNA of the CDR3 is TGTGCCAGCAGCTTAGCGGGGGGGTTCCAAGAGACCCAGTACTTC.